The subject of this entry is one TCR beta chain. What this receptor recognizes is not known. The record has no base qualities; no much larger clone is one base away. This entry is derived from a study of blood T cell repertoires in COVID-19 (TCRdb year 2020). Regarding the complete study: Samples from collaborators originated in the United States, Italy and Spain and spanned both the acute and convalescent phases of COVID-19. The material from the prospective study consisted of cDNA or gDNA derived from T cells, B-cell-depleted T cells, or PBMCs. The dataset comprised deeply sampled blood TCRbeta repertoires from subjects exposed to, actively infected with, or recovered from COVID-19. The repertoires were released in a freely available public database meant as a resource for research on the immune response to SARS-CoV-2. Samples were obtained from the ongoing ImmuneRACE study (first 160 participants) and from 1,254 subjects provided by 6 global collaborators. A de-identified subject ID, COVID-19 status, age in years and sex were almost always included in the sample metadata. Where available, HLA class I and class II types were taken from metadata supplied by the sample provider and were not determined by assay-based typing. Findings and caveats that apply to the study as a whole: Clinical and demographic metadata were provided uncurated, with the amount varying by source and participant.

The CDR3 covers 12 residues, taking in both the cysteine and the phenylalanine. The DNA shown is the 36-base CDR3, in frame from base 1. Via the germline V gene (reference sequence), CDR1 is SEHNR and CDR2 FQNEAQ. The junction carries 11 bases between V and J, which are trimmed by 5 bases and 7 bases respectively. TCRbeta CDR3 regions were amplified from genomic DNA using the immunoSEQ Assay, a bias-controlled multiplex PCR. Turning to the authors' computational methods: The number of nucleated cells in each sample was estimated by amplification of reference gene primers within the assay. To quantify the absolute abundance of each unique TCRbeta CDR3 rearrangement, sequence reads were collapsed and filtered. For each sample, productive Simpson clonality was calculated as the square root of Simpson's diversity index over productive rearrangements. The table was pulled from immuneACCESS by TCRdb, which kept in-frame rearrangements only. Such tables lose some clones; where checked, under half of the loss comes from unresolved V genes, and the rest has no known cause. That table supplies the V and J calls and clone size; D and trimming were determined from the DNA. The sample profile shows about 40,000 clones; 75% to 90% of them were found once. Jointly, the top ten make up roughly 0.4% of the sample.

Collaborating institutions collected whole blood in K2EDTA tubes following their own protocols. For TCRbeta analysis, collaborators shipped samples as frozen whole blood, isolated PBMCs, or DNA extracted from either of those sample types. The clonotype originates from a human donor in a cohort sampled during active COVID-19. The sequenced sample was peripheral blood. The V gene is TRBV7-9 and the J gene is TRBJ1-1; a tentative D call is TRBD1 (5 bases match). The DNA sequence is as follows: TGTGCCAGCAGCCAGACAGACCTTGAAGCTTTCTTT. The resulting protein is CASSQTDLEAFF.